The entry below describes one T cell receptor beta chain. The sample belongs to a study of blood T cell repertoires in COVID-19. Study at large: Italy, Spain and the United States were the sources of the convalescent and acute COVID-19 samples. In each case, the material was cDNA or gDNA derived from T cells, B-cell-depleted T cells, or PBMCs.

Original processing notes: Nucleated cell number was recorded as an estimate derived from reference gene primer amplification. Sequencing was performed with immunoSEQ multiplex PCR; in TCRdb, only in-frame clones are kept and a portion is missing. The D gene and trimming were derived from the DNA, and the V and J assignments and clone size from that table. The data hold about 140,000 clones, with around 82% observed a single time. After removal of 5 bases from V and 7 bases from J, the junction contained 6 bases not matched to a gene. CDR3 length equals 16 residues. The germline gives CDR1 PRHDT, CDR2 FYEKMQ (reference sequence).

The rearrangement joins TRBV13 to TRBJ2-1, with 15 nucleotides matching TRBD2. The receptor was isolated from a human donor in a cohort sampled during active COVID-19. Sequencing was carried out using peripheral blood. CDR3 coding DNA: TGTGCCAGCAGCCCACGGACTAGCGGGGGGGGAAATGAGCAGTTCTTC. Translating it yields CASSPRTSGGGNEQFF.